The 29 T cell receptor beta chains given below trace back to one sample, sequenced in a study of beta chain features in type 1 diabetes. Study-wide results and caveats: Moderately but significantly shorter TCRB CDR3s were found in Type 1 diabetes patients in all four CD4+ subsets.

cDNA synthesis used the whole RNA isolate, giving expressed TCRB sequences. Using immunoSEQ multiplex PCR, the repertoire was profiled, and TCRdb retains in-frame clones only, with some absent. Of 200,000 to 250,000 clones listed, over 11% are singletons. These receptors are not linked to any known antigen. Input material: naive CD4+ T cells from blood. These receptor sequences come from a man aged 25 to 45 with type 1 diabetes.

This clone was counted a few times. V and J are TRBV9 and TRBJ1-2, with D possibly matching TRBD1 (6 bases). Germline V gene sequence: CDR1 SGDLS, CDR2 YYNGEE. This CDR3 has 14 amino acids. Trimming pared 0 bases from V and 6 bases from J, leaving 12 bases between. CDR3 in DNA: TGTGCCAGCAGCGTAGATTCGGGGGGCAATGGCTACACCTTC. Translating it yields CASSVDSGGNGYTF.

This clone has more than one count but fewer than ten. The chain uses TRBV5-1 and TRBJ1-2, with TRBD1 matching over 8 bases. J gave up 3 bases and V 4 bases, and 8 bases lay outside the gene matches. The CDR3 runs to 15 residues. Germline V lookup: CDR1 SGHRS, CDR2 YFSETQ. The CDR3 nucleotides read TGCGCCAGCAGCGAAGGGCCAGGGGGCGACTATGGCTACACCTTC. Residues: CASSEGPGGDYGYTF.

This clone has more than one count but fewer than ten. The J gene is TRBJ2-5, the V gene TRBV11-2; D might be TRBD2 (5 bases). Germline CDR1 SGHAT, CDR2 FQNNGV. The CDR3 is made up of 13 amino acids. Trimming took 0 bases from V and 5 from J, leaving 7 bases between them. The CDR3 sequence: CASSLERVETQYF. CDR3 sequence (DNA): TGTGCCAGCAGCTTAGAGCGGGTGGAGACCCAGTACTTC.

This chain links TRBV30 with TRBJ1-2, with 9 bases matching TRBD1. The CDR3 contains 15 residues. V was pared by 2 bases and J by 4 bases, with 8 bases of the junction left unmatched. Per germline, CDR1 GTSNPN and CDR2 SVGIG (reference sequence). The CDR3 DNA reads TGTGCCTGGAGTAAAGACCTGGACAGGGGCTATGGCTACACCTTC. Amino acids: CAWSKDLDRGYGYTF.

The chain employs TRBV15 and TRBJ1-1; a weak D match, TRBD1 (5 bases). The ends were cut back, 1 base at V and 4 bases at J, with 7 bases in the middle. CDR1 LNHNV and CDR2 YYDKDF come from the germline V gene (reference sequence). The CDR3 runs to 13 residues. In DNA form, the CDR3 reads TGTGCCACCAGCAGAGTAAGGGGCACTGAAGCTTTCTTT. Residues: CATSRVRGTEAFF.

The CDR3: CASSFSYEQYF. CDR3 DNA sequence: TGCGCCAGCAGCTTCAGTTACGAGCAGTACTTC. The chain combines TRBV5-1 with TRBJ2-7; D uncertain. Between the trimmed V and J ends, which lost 2 bases and 4 bases, there was a span of 4 bases. There are 11 residues in the CDR3. CDR1 SGHRS and CDR2 YFSETQ come from the germline V gene.

CDR3 protein: CASSLVGTSGPRGNEQFF. CDR3 DNA sequence: TGTGCCAGCAGCCTAGTCGGGACTAGCGGACCCAGGGGAAATGAGCAGTTCTTC. The chain combines TRBV11-2 with TRBJ2-1, with 11 bases fitting TRBD2. The CDR3 consists of 18 residues. V shed 5 bases, J shed 7 bases, and the junction held 16 bases outside the gene matches. The germline V gene has CDR1 SGHAT and CDR2 FQNNGV.

The chain joins TRBV29-1 to TRBJ1-2, with TRBD1 as a possible D gene (5 bases). Germline V CDR1 and CDR2: SQVTM, ANQGSEA. The length of the CDR3 is 13 residues. The germline V and J ends were trimmed by 6 bases and 2 bases, with 13 bases remaining between them. DNA for the CDR3: TGCAGCGTGGTAAAGGGGCTCAACTATGGCTACACCTTC. Translation gives CSVVKGLNYGYTF.

This clone came up a few times. Additional DNA sequences in this sample encode the identical CDR3. CDR3 sequence reads: CASSFGRDYGYTF. For the CDR3, the DNA is TGTGCCAGCAGCTTCGGCAGGGACTATGGCTACACCTTC. The V call is TRBV5-4, the J call TRBJ1-2; tentatively, D is TRBD1 (5 bases). The CDR3 extends over 13 amino acids. V was pared by 2 bases and J by 3 bases, with 8 bases between. CDR1 and CDR2 from the germline V gene are SGHNT and YYREEE (reference sequence).

On this clone: Different DNA sequences within this sample yield the same CDR3. The gene calls are TRBV6-1 and TRBJ2-7, with 7 bases lining up with TRBD1. Germline V lookup: CDR1 MNHNS, CDR2 SASEGT. With V trimmed by 4 bases and J by 3 bases, 0 bases remained unmatched. This CDR3 contains 12 residues. This CDR3 reads CASSGQGYEQYF. CDR3 nucleotide sequence: TGTGCCAGCAGTGGACAGGGCTACGAGCAGTACTTC.

This clone was counted a few times. This chain connects TRBV7-9 to TRBJ1-2, with 10 bases identical to TRBD1. CDR1 SEHNR and CDR2 FQNEAQ come from the germline V gene (reference sequence). With 5 bases clipped from V and 1 base from J, the junction kept 10 bases outside the gene matches. The CDR3 has 17 residues. CDR3: CASSRLGTGELNYGYTF. CDR3 bases: TGTGCCAGCAGCCGCCTTGGGACAGGGGAGCTTAACTATGGCTACACCTTC.

In this sample, this clone turned up a few times. The chain links TRBV7-9 to TRBJ2-5; D not certain. The germline CDR1 and CDR2 sequences are SEHNR and FQNEAQ (reference sequence). The CDR3 loop spans 14 amino acids. V gave up 2 bases and J gave up 1 base, with 8 bases separating them. The chain's CDR3 is CASSLNGVQETQYF. The CDR3 DNA sequence: TGTGCCAGCAGCTTAAACGGAGTCCAAGAGACCCAGTACTTC.

This clone came up a few times. The CDR3 DNA reads TGTGCCAGCAGCGTAGATCGACAGGGCTATGGCTACACCTTC. Its protein is CASSVDRQGYGYTF. The chain has TRBV9 and TRBJ1-2; 7 positions match TRBD1. Germline CDR1 and CDR2: SGDLS and YYNGEE. V lost 0 bases, J lost 4 bases, and 3 bases stayed unmatched. CDR3 length: 14 amino acids.

This clone was observed a few times. V usage is TRBV4-1 and J usage is TRBJ2-7, with a tentative D call TRBD1 (5 bases). This CDR3 has 16 residues. Between the trimmed V and J ends, which lost 2 bases and 6 bases, there was a span of 20 bases. Germline CDR1 is MGHRA and CDR2 is YSYEKL. CDR3 residues: CASSQPRRQLYGEQYF. DNA of the CDR3: TGCGCCAGCAGCCAACCCCGCCGACAGCTTTACGGCGAGCAGTACTTC.

This clone was detected a few times. V and J are TRBV5-1 and TRBJ2-3, with a tentative D call TRBD2 (6 bases). The CDR3 spans 18 residues. CDR1 and CDR2 (germline): SGHRS, YFSETQ. V lost 2 bases and J 2 bases, leaving 21 bases between the germline ends. The CDR3 loop is CASSFAGRGIRSTDTQYF. CDR3 bases: TGCGCCAGCAGCTTTGCGGGACGCGGTATAAGGTCCACAGATACGCAGTATTTT.

The chain recombines TRBV6-5 with TRBJ1-4; 8 bases fit TRBD1. The CDR3 length is 14 residues. Germline V gene lookup returns CDR1 MNHEY and CDR2 SVGAGI. V shed 4 bases, J shed 5 bases, and the junction held 3 bases outside the gene matches. This CDR3 is CASSLDRANEKLFF. The CDR3 coding sequence is TGTGCCAGCAGTTTGGACAGGGCGAATGAAAAACTGTTTTTT.

This clone was seen more than once but under ten times. The V call is TRBV9, the J call TRBJ2-3; D remains ambiguous. The CDR3 has 13 residues. CDR1 and CDR2 from the germline V gene are SGDLS and YYNGEE. Trimming left V 0 bases short and J 5 bases short, with 7 bases between. The CDR3 coding sequence is TGTGCCAGCAGCGTAGGGGCCCTAGATACGCAGTATTTT. As protein: CASSVGALDTQYF.

The rearrangement links TRBV5-1 to TRBJ2-7, with 11 bases aligning to TRBD2. Trimming cost V 4 bases and J 4 bases; bases outside gene matches: 4. Germline V gene sequence: CDR1 SGHRS, CDR2 YFSETQ. CDR3 length equals 14 residues. In DNA, the CDR3 is TGCGCCAGCAGCATAGTAGCGGGAGGGTACGAGCAGTACTTC. Translating gives CASSIVAGGYEQYF.

The chain carries TRBV7-9 and TRBJ2-7; maybe TRBD1 (5 bases). The CDR3 loop spans 16 amino acids. CDR1 and CDR2 from the germline V gene are SEHNR and FQNEAQ (reference sequence). The germline V and J ends were trimmed by 5 bases and 1 base, with 18 bases remaining between them. The CDR3 DNA sequence: TGTGCCAGCAGCCCCCCATGGCGCAGGGCGTCCTACGAGCAGTACTTC. Encoded protein: CASSPPWRRASYEQYF.

The chain carries TRBV19 and TRBJ2-7; D is possibly TRBD1 (6 bases). There are 11 residues in the CDR3. The V and J ends lost 6 bases and 6 bases respectively, with 9 bases between them. CDR1 LNHDA and CDR2 SQIVND come from the germline V gene (reference sequence). CDR3 sequence: CASSSGVEQYF. CDR3 coding DNA: TGTGCCAGTAGCTCAGGGGTCGAGCAGTACTTC.

This clone was counted a few times. The chain is built from TRBV4-1 and TRBJ2-2; 7 bases fit TRBD2. The CDR3 contains 16 residues. The V segment lost 0 bases and the J segment 4 bases; nucleotides outside the gene matches: 5. Germline V gene lookup returns CDR1 MGHRA and CDR2 YSYEKL. DNA of the CDR3: TGCGCCAGCAGCCAAGAAAGCGGGACGGTCACCGGGGAGCTGTTTTTT. Its translation is CASSQESGTVTGELFF.

The chain combines TRBV21-1 with TRBJ2-1; the table gives TRBD1 as D, unverified against the DNA. TRBV21-1 is a pseudogene segment. This CDR3 has 18 residues. This chain's CDR3 is CASSKCEGGFSRHNEQFF. DNA for the CDR3: TGTGCCAGCAGCAAATGTGAAGGGGGCTTTAGTAGGCACAATGAGCAGTTCTTC.

The genes are TRBV5-4 and TRBJ2-4, with 7 nucleotides matching TRBD1. V lost 0 bases, J lost 2 bases, and 8 bases stayed unmatched. Germline V gene data show CDR1 as SGHNT and CDR2 as YYREEE (reference sequence). The CDR3 has 17 residues. In DNA form, the CDR3 reads TGTGCCAGCAGCTTGGGCACAGGGGCGAGGACCAAAAACATTCAGTACTTC. It specifies CASSLGTGARTKNIQYF.

This chain connects TRBV5-1 to TRBJ2-5; 7 nucleotides align to TRBD1. CDR1 is SGHRS and CDR2 is YFSETQ in the germline V gene. The CDR3 spans 15 residues. The V segment lost 3 bases and the J segment 1 base; nucleotides outside the gene matches: 6. CDR3 sequence reads: CASSWRQGSQETQYF. DNA for the CDR3: TGCGCCAGCAGCTGGCGACAGGGATCCCAAGAGACCCAGTACTTC.

The chain couples TRBV5-1 to TRBJ2-7, with TRBD1 matching 9 bases. CDR1 is SGHRS, CDR2 YFSETQ, per germline. The trim removed 6 bases at V and 10 bases at J, leaving 11 bases unmatched. The CDR3 sequence is 13 residues long. The CDR3 DNA reads as TGCGCCAGCAAGGACGGGACAGGGTACCGCCAGTACTTC. Its translation is CASKDGTGYRQYF.

This clone has only a few counts. The V and J genes are TRBV5-4 and TRBJ2-3; D ambiguous. The V end lost 7 bases, the J end lost 1 base, and 7 bases lay between the germline ends. CDR1 is SGHNT, CDR2 YYREEE, per germline (reference sequence). This CDR3 spans 12 amino acids. CDR3 bases: TGTGCCAGCTCTACAGGCACAGATACGCAGTATTTT. This translates into CASSTGTDTQYF.

In this sample, this clone turned up a few times. The chain links TRBV2 to TRBJ2-1, with D tentatively TRBD1 (6 bases). CDR3 length: 16 residues. The V gene lost 0 bases and the J gene lost 6 bases, with 15 bases spanning the gap. Germline V gene data show CDR1 as SNHLY and CDR2 as FYNNEI. CDR3: CASSEARRQAGNEQFF. CDR3 sequence (DNA): TGTGCCAGCAGTGAAGCGCGGAGACAGGCGGGCAATGAGCAGTTCTTC.

The chain combines TRBV5-1 with TRBJ2-2, with D perhaps matching TRBD1 (7 bases). Germline V gives CDR1 SGHRS, CDR2 YFSETQ. Trimming stripped 0 bases from V and 3 bases from J, with 12 bases between. CDR3 length equals 16 residues. This CDR3 is CASSLGQGGYTGELFF. The CDR3 DNA follows: TGCGCCAGCAGCTTGGGACAGGGAGGATACACCGGGGAGCTGTTTTTT.

The chain recombines TRBV7-2 with TRBJ1-2; D unclear. Trimming cost V 1 base and J 8 bases, with 14 bases left between them. Germline lookup yields CDR1 SGHTA and CDR2 FQGNSA. The CDR3 has 14 amino acids. DNA for the CDR3: TGTGCCAGCAGCTTAGAGAATCTCCGGGGAGGCTACACCTTC. Translation gives CASSLENLRGGYTF.